This T cell receptor beta chain was documented in a study of CD8 T cells in Susac syndrome. Germline V CDR1 and CDR2: SGHTA, FQGNSA. The V and J ends lost 1 base and 6 bases respectively, with 9 bases between them. The CDR3 runs 13 residues. Sequencing of TCR beta covered CD8+ and CD4+ T cells obtained from blood. Patients with Susac syndrome met diagnostic criteria defined recently for definite or probable disease. Study observations and caveats: The CD4+ T cell repertoires from Susac syndrome exhibited no clonal expansion.

It was with random hexamers that roughly 0.45 to 1 ug RNA was reverse transcribed. A multiplex approach, immunoSEQ multiplex PCR, amplified TCR beta CDR3 across 54 Vbeta and 13 Jbeta. TCRdb re-derived calls from the immunoSEQ multiplex PCR reads in MiXCR, one entry per CDR3 protein. The table has 170,000 or so distinct CDR3 sequences, roughly 92% seen once. A note on this clonotype: Its antigen is undetermined.

Sequencing was done on a sample of CD4+ T cells from PBMCs. V usage is TRBV7-2 and J usage is TRBJ1-1; no clear D. This TCR was sampled from a human donor with Susac syndrome. The CDR3 DNA sequence: TGTGCCAGCAGCTTAGAGGGCAAGCCTGAAGCTTTCTTT. Translating gives CASSLEGKPEAFF.